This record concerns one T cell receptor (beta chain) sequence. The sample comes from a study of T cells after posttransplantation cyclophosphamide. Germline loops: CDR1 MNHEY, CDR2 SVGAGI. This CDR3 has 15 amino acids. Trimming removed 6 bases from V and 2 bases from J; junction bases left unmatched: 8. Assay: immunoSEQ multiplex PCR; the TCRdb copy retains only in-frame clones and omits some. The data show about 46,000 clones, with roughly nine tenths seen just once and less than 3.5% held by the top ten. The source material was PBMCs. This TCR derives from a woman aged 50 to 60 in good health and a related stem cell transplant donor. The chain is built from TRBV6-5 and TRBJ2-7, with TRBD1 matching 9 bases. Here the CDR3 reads CASSPGTGFTYEQYF. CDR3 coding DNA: TGTGCCAGCAGCCCCGGGACAGGGTTTACCTACGAGCAGTACTTC.